The sequence of this T cell receptor beta chain was determined in a study of T cell changes during pregnancy in multiple sclerosis. V was clipped by 3 bases and J by 4 bases, with 13 bases between them. CDR3 length: 14 residues. Germline V gene lookup returns CDR1 SGDLS and CDR2 YYNGEE. Some clones are missing from TCRdb's copy, which holds only in-frame ones; the method was immunoSEQ multiplex PCR. This table has 100,000 to 150,000 clones, approximately 93% appearing once. The genes are TRBV9 and TRBJ2-5; D might be TRBD2 (6 bases). The sequencing used peripheral blood, collected before pregnancy. The receptor was isolated from a female donor with multiple sclerosis, enrolled in a pregnancy study. The CDR3 spells CASSGWDSLETQYF. The CDR3 nucleotides read TGTGCCAGCAGCGGCTGGGACTCGCTAGAGACCCAGTACTTC.